Listed below are T cell receptor beta chains from one sample, sequenced in a study of shared clonotypes between healthy human individuals. The data were produced by immunoSEQ multiplex PCR, yet TCRdb's version contains in-frame clones alone and is incomplete. The data hold over a million clones, with around 74% observed a single time. Sequencing was done on a sample of memory CD4+ T cells sorted from blood. The receptors come from a man in his late teens or twenties in good health. Each CDR3 is given with its conserved first and last residue. Fields, in order: clone size, V gene, J gene, D gene, CDR3 protein, CDR3 DNA. D genes are given only for firm matches. Size is omitted from some rows. Given values are once, few, many or a class for expanded clones.

.	TRBV6-6	TRBJ2-3	TRBD2	CASTDLSGLAGGTQYF	TGTGCCAGCACCGACTTATCGGGACTAGCGGGAGGGACGCAGTATTTT
.	TRBV9	TRBJ2-3	.	CASSPGTDTQYF	TGTGCCAGCAGCCCCGGGACAGATACGCAGTATTTT
.	TRBV30	TRBJ2-1	TRBD2	CAWSVQRGTSVYNEQFF	TGTGCCTGGAGTGTACAGAGAGGGACTAGCGTGTACAATGAGCAGTTCTTC
.	TRBV6-5	TRBJ1-4	TRBD1	CASRSQGLPNEKLFF	TGTGCCAGCAGATCACAGGGGCTTCCTAATGAAAAACTGTTTTTT
.	TRBV4-1	TRBJ2-5	.	CASSQGIDPVGGAGETQYF	TGCGCCAGCAGCCAAGGAATCGACCCGGTGGGGGGGGCCGGGGAGACCCAGTACTTC
.	TRBV29-1	TRBJ1-5	.	CSVGEGGNQPQHF	TGCAGCGTTGGTGAAGGGGGCAATCAGCCCCAGCATTTT
few	TRBV4-1	TRBJ2-7	.	CASSLTHSSSYEQYF	TGCGCCAGCAGCCTAACGCACAGCAGCTCCTACGAGCAGTACTTC
many	TRBV7-2	TRBJ2-5	TRBD2	CASSLHSGLAQETQYF	TGTGCCAGCAGCTTACATTCAGGACTAGCCCAAGAGACCCAGTACTTC
.	TRBV7-9	TRBJ1-4	.	CASSSHVGALAEKLFF	TGTGCCAGCAGCTCCCATGTAGGGGCTCTGGCTGAAAAACTGTTTTTT
.	TRBV7-2	TRBJ2-3	TRBD2	CASSLDGGSDTQYF	TGTGCCAGCAGCTTAGACGGGGGGTCGGATACGCAGTATTTT
.	TRBV6-5	TRBJ2-7	.	CASRVGGSMYEQYF	TGTGCCAGCAGGGTGGGGGGTTCAATGTACGAGCAGTACTTC
.	TRBV2	TRBJ2-6	TRBD2	CASVLRGGSGANVLTF	TGTGCCAGCGTTTTGCGGGGGGGCTCTGGGGCCAACGTCCTGACTTTC
.	TRBV7-9	TRBJ1-3	.	CASSLGGVGNTIYF	TGTGCCAGCAGCTTAGGAGGGGTTGGAAACACCATATATTTT
.	TRBV19	TRBJ1-4	.	CAARGPAEKLFF	TGTGCCGCCAGGGGTCCAGCCGAAAAACTGTTTTTT
.	TRBV5-1	TRBJ1-6	.	CASSLDLNSPLHF	TGCGCCAGCAGCTTGGACCTTAATTCACCCCTCCACTTT
.	TRBV30	TRBJ2-1	.	CAWTAWGSGNEQFF	TGTGCCTGGACGGCATGGGGCTCGGGCAATGAGCAGTTCTTC
.	TRBV15	TRBJ1-2	.	CATSPDENYGYTF	TGTGCCACCAGCCCCGACGAGAACTATGGCTACACCTTC
.	TRBV7-2	TRBJ2-1	.	CASSPRASYNEQFF	TGTGCCAGCAGCCCCAGGGCCAGCTACAATGAGCAGTTCTTC
once	TRBV5-5	TRBJ2-7	.	CASSLVRQGGNHEQYF	TGTGCCAGCAGCTTGGTGCGGCAGGGGGGTAATCACGAGCAGTACTTC
.	TRBV19	TRBJ1-1	.	CASSIDSTGWTEAFF	TGTGCCAGTAGTATAGATTCAACAGGGTGGACTGAAGCTTTCTTT
.	TRBV5-1	TRBJ2-3	TRBD2	CASQIAGGADTQYF	TGCGCCAGCCAGATAGCGGGAGGCGCTGATACGCAGTATTTT